This T cell receptor beta chain was identified during a study of shared clonotypes between healthy human individuals. On the study more broadly: Per donor, CD8 memory used one plate, CD8 naive used two, CD4 memory used three and CD4 naive used three.

Produced via immunoSEQ multiplex PCR; TCRdb's table is partial and in-frame only. The repertoire consists of around 2,000,000 clones, with roughly 94% occurring once and the leading ten covering 0.13%. The healthy adult donors were HIV-negative and reported no recent acute infections or vaccinations. V was shortened by 3 bases and J by 4 bases, with 19 bases between the two germline ends. There are 16 residues in the CDR3. Germline V gene lookup returns CDR1 SGDLS and CDR2 YYNGEE. Sequenced input: naive CD4+ T cells sorted from blood. Regarding subset: CD45RA+ positively selected. This sequence was found in a man aged 18 to 30 in good health. The J gene is TRBJ1-2, the V gene TRBV9; TRBD1 might be the D (5 bases). CDR3 sequence (DNA): TGTGCCAGCAGCGGAACTCCCCGGGGCGTGGGCTATGGCTACACCTTC. The encoded protein is CASSGTPRGVGYGYTF.